This T cell receptor (beta chain) was captured by sequencing in a study of cytomegalovirus exposure and HLA in healthy donors. Turning to the study itself: The 110 or so validation repertoires were produced on the same platform as the roughly 700 repertoires of the first cohort. This was reported in a later analysis. Study observations and caveats: A subsequent analysis found that TCR clusters from the first cohort also tended to co-occur in the roughly 120 validation repertoires, with under 95% of cluster scores above 0. There were some public TCRs occurring in many donors, but most TCR sequences were rare.

Points on this clone: Its antigen remains unknown.

Between the trimmed V and J ends, which lost 5 bases and 6 bases, there was a span of 9 bases. This CDR3 region has 12 residues. The germline V gene has CDR1 SGHKS and CDR2 YYEKEE (reference sequence). Produced via immunoSEQ multiplex PCR; TCRdb's table is partial and in-frame only. The sample lists some 150,000 clones, about 91% occurring once. The V gene is TRBV5-5, the J gene TRBJ2-1; no clear D. Sequencing used PBMCs. The sequence was obtained from a woman aged 18-30 years in good health and CMV-seropositive. The CDR3 nucleotides read TGTGCCAGCAGTCTAGGTGGCAATGAGCAGTTCTTC. This codes for CASSLGGNEQFF.